Presented here are 24 T cell receptor beta chains from one specimen sequenced in a study of cytomegalovirus exposure and HLA in healthy donors. PCR involved 60 Vbeta and 13 Jbeta primers. The data were produced by immunoSEQ multiplex PCR, yet TCRdb's version contains in-frame clones alone and is incomplete. Its table lists about 82,000 clones. The sequenced sample consisted of PBMCs. The receptors were gathered from a woman younger than 45 in good health and CMV-seronegative.

V is TRBV5-1 and J is TRBJ2-5, with 7 bases aligning to TRBD2. Germline V gene lookup returns CDR1 SGHRS and CDR2 YFSETQ. V gave up 5 bases and J gave up 2 bases; unmatched junction bases: 9. The CDR3 runs 15 residues. The CDR3 nucleotides are TGCGCCAGCAGGGGGATACTCGGGGGGCAAGAGACCCAGTACTTC. Protein sequence: CASRGILGGQETQYF.

The chain employs TRBV10-2 and TRBJ2-1, with 12 nucleotides matching TRBD2. The CDR3 spans 14 residues. Germline CDR1 and CDR2: WSHSY and SAAADI. V dropped 4 bases and J dropped 10; count of bases not matched to a gene: 5. CDR3 in DNA: TGCGCCAGCAGTGCTCTAGCGGGAGGGTACGAGCAGTTCTTC. Its translation is CASSALAGGYEQFF.

J is TRBJ1-1 and V is TRBV27; TRBD1 matches 7 bases. The CDR3 runs to 12 residues. Unmatched junction bases numbered 5, after V lost 6 bases and J lost 7 bases. In germline, CDR1 is MNHEY, CDR2 SMNVEV (reference sequence). The CDR3 region is CASRNRGGEAFF. Written as DNA, the CDR3 is TGTGCCAGCAGAAACAGGGGAGGTGAAGCTTTCTTT.

The chain joins TRBV18 to TRBJ2-7; 7 nucleotides align to TRBD1. The ends lost 3 bases at V and 3 bases at J; junction bases unmatched: 11. From germline, CDR1 is KGHSH and CDR2 LQKENI. The CDR3 runs to 16 residues. The DNA of the CDR3 is TGTGCCAGCTCACCCCTACCAGGGGGAGAAAACTACGAGCAGTACTTC. This sequence encodes CASSPLPGGENYEQYF.

The chain recombines TRBV2 with TRBJ2-7, with D possibly being TRBD2 (5 bases). Germline V CDR1 and CDR2: SNHLY, FYNNEI. The V gene lost 2 bases and the J gene lost 0 bases, with 5 bases spanning the gap. The CDR3 loop spans 13 amino acids. The CDR3, as DNA: TGTGCCAGCAGTGAACTAGCCTCCTACGAGCAGTACTTC. It translates to CASSELASYEQYF.

The rearrangement joins TRBV18 to TRBJ1-1; D unresolved. Germline V gene data show CDR1 as KGHSH and CDR2 as LQKENI. The CDR3 is 13 amino acids. V was trimmed by 4 bases and J by 3 bases, leaving 9 bases between them. CDR3 DNA: TGTGCCAGCTCACGATCTCAGGACACTGAAGCTTTCTTT. It encodes CASSRSQDTEAFF.

J is TRBJ2-1 and V is TRBV5-1, with 11 positions matching TRBD2. The germline CDR1 and CDR2 sequences are SGHRS and YFSETQ. This CDR3 is 15 amino acids long. The junction had 4 bases not matched to a gene; V was cut back by 3 bases and J by 5 bases. The CDR3 DNA is TGCGCCAGCAGCTCAGGGACTAGCGGCGACAATGAGCAGTTCTTC. Translated: CASSSGTSGDNEQFF.

The J gene is TRBJ2-5, the V gene TRBV18, with D possibly being TRBD2 (5 bases). The germline V gene has CDR1 KGHSH and CDR2 LQKENI. V lost 2 bases, J lost 5 bases, and 12 bases lay in between. There are 14 residues in the CDR3. CDR3 DNA: TGTGCCAGCTCACCAGAGGGTCTGGGGGAGACCCAGTACTTC. This gives the protein CASSPEGLGETQYF.

This chain links TRBV27 with TRBJ1-5; D gene unclear. Germline loops: CDR1 MNHEY, CDR2 SMNVEV (reference sequence). Trimming cost V 4 bases and J 4 bases, with 11 bases left between them. The CDR3 totals 14 residues. The CDR3 nucleotides read TGTGCCAGCAGTTCTTATGCGATGAATCAGCCCCAGCATTTT. It is translated as CASSSYAMNQPQHF.

V and J are TRBV29-1 and TRBJ2-7; no definite D call. The CDR3 runs to 12 residues. The V and J ends lost 4 bases and 1 base respectively, with 8 bases between them. Per germline, CDR1 SQVTM and CDR2 ANQGSEA. The DNA of the CDR3 is TGCAGCGTTGGTTTCAGTTCCTACGAGCAGTACTTC. It yields the protein CSVGFSSYEQYF.

About this clone: Compared with germline, one end of the junction differs, possibly owing to a read error. The chain recombines TRBV5-1 with TRBJ1-5; no reliable D call. Germline assignment: CDR1 SGHRS and CDR2 YFSETQ. The length of the CDR3 is 13 residues. The CDR3 DNA is TGCGCCAGCAGCTTGGATAGCGATCAGCCCCAGCATTTT. Encoded protein: CASSLDSDQPQHF.

This sequence joins TRBV18 and TRBJ2-7; D is perhaps TRBD1 (5 bases). This CDR3 is 13 amino acids long. With 4 bases removed from V and 2 bases from J, the gap between germline ends came to 9 bases. Germline V CDR1 and CDR2: KGHSH, LQKENI. The CDR3 DNA reads TGTGCCAGCTCACGTTCAGGGACCTACGAGCAGTACTTC. It encodes CASSRSGTYEQYF.

This chain joins TRBV5-6 and TRBJ2-7; D perhaps matches TRBD2 (6 bases). The CDR3 totals 13 residues. The germline V gene encodes CDR1 SGHDT and CDR2 YYEEEE. The V gene lost 5 bases and the J gene lost 2 bases, with 11 bases spanning the gap. The CDR3 nucleotides read TGTGCCAGCAGTTATAGCGGCGCCTACGAGCAGTACTTC. It is translated as CASSYSGAYEQYF.

The chain joins TRBV18 to TRBJ1-1, with 11 bases identical to TRBD1. Germline values: CDR1 KGHSH, CDR2 LQKENI. V lost 4 bases to trimming and J lost 5 bases; unmatched junction nucleotides: 3. There are 14 residues in the CDR3. The CDR3 DNA sequence: TGTGCCAGCTCACTAGGACAGGGGGCGACTGAAGCTTTCTTT. This encodes CASSLGQGATEAFF. Supplemented by reference TRBV18 and TRBJ1-1, the full variable domain reads NAGVMQNPRHLVRRRGQEARLRCSPMKGHSHVYWYRQLPEEGLKFMVYLQKENIIDESGMPKERFSAEFPKEGPSILRIQQVVRGDSAAYFCASSLGQGATEAFFGQGTRLTVV.

The CDR3 protein is CASSRGTGRNSPLHF. The CDR3 DNA sequence: TGTGCCAGTAGCCGGGGGACAGGGCGCAATTCACCCCTCCACTTT. The chain uses TRBV19 and TRBJ1-6; TRBD1 agrees at 9 bases. This CDR3 is 15 amino acids long. Unmatched junction bases numbered 7, after V lost 6 bases and J lost 7 bases. The germline CDR1 and CDR2 sequences are LNHDA and SQIVND (reference sequence).

This chain joins TRBV4-1 and TRBJ1-6; 10 bases fit TRBD1. The germline CDR1 and CDR2 sequences are MGHRA and YSYEKL. CDR3 length equals 15 residues. V was pared by 0 bases and J by 10 bases, with 3 bases of the junction left unmatched. CDR3 nucleotide sequence: TGCGCCAGCAGCCAAGAAGGGACAGGGGTGTCACCCCTCCACTTT. This encodes CASSQEGTGVSPLHF.

The V call is TRBV7-5, the J call TRBJ1-5; the table's TRBD1 call for D was not verified on the DNA. TRBV7-5 is an annotated pseudogene. CDR3 length equals 15 residues. CDR3 protein: CVRSLVPGGYQPQHF. DNA for the CDR3: TGTGTCAGAAGCTTAGTTCCAGGGGGCTATCAGCCCCAGCATTTT.

V gene TRBV6-1 combines with J gene TRBJ2-7, with TRBD1 as a possible D gene (6 bases). There are 15 residues in the CDR3. CDR1 MNHNS and CDR2 SASEGT come from the germline V gene. Trimming took off 6 bases at V and 2 bases at J, with 17 bases between the two ends. The CDR3 DNA sequence: TGTGCCAGCAGGGGCGACAGGCGGAGTCCCTACGAGCAGTACTTC. This translates into CASRGDRRSPYEQYF.

The CDR3 loop reads CASSAKTDMNTEAFF. In DNA form, the CDR3 reads TGTGCCAGCAGTGCAAAGACAGACATGAACACTGAAGCTTTCTTT. This chain links TRBV2 with TRBJ1-1, with D maybe TRBD1 (5 bases). Trimming pared 4 bases from V and 0 bases from J, leaving 12 bases between. CDR3 size: 15 residues. Germline values: CDR1 SNHLY, CDR2 FYNNEI.

V gene TRBV6-1 combines with J gene TRBJ2-2; D unclear. From germline, CDR1 is MNHNS and CDR2 SASEGT. Trimming pared 3 bases from V and 10 bases from J, leaving 12 bases between. The CDR3 sequence is 13 residues long. The CDR3 nucleotides read TGTGCCAGCAGTGATCGAAGCCCCCCGGAGCTGTTTTTT. Its protein product is CASSDRSPPELFF.

The V and J genes are TRBV19 and TRBJ1-5, with D perhaps TRBD1 (5 bases). Per germline, CDR1 LNHDA and CDR2 SQIVND (reference sequence). V dropped 3 bases and J dropped 0 bases, with 12 bases sitting between them. The CDR3 runs to 16 residues. The CDR3 region has the DNA TGTGCCAGTAGTATCGACAGTTCCTATAGCAATCAGCCCCAGCATTTT. Translating it yields CASSIDSSYSNQPQHF.

The chain is built from TRBV5-6 and TRBJ2-5; possible D gene TRBD1, 5 bases. V lost 4 bases to trimming and J lost 5 bases, with 21 bases between them. The CDR3 covers 16 residues. CDR1 and CDR2 (germline): SGHDT, YYEEEE. CDR3 DNA: TGTGCCAGCAGCCCCGCGCGGACACAGGTATTCGAGACCCAGTACTTC. Translation gives CASSPARTQVFETQYF.

This sequence joins TRBV27 and TRBJ1-1, with unresolved D. The CDR3 length is 14 residues. Per germline, CDR1 MNHEY and CDR2 SMNVEV (reference sequence). The V end lost 6 bases, the J end lost 0 bases, and 11 bases lay between the germline ends. In nucleotides, the CDR3 is TGTGCCAGCAGCCCTCACACAGTGAACACTGAAGCTTTCTTT. Amino acid sequence: CASSPHTVNTEAFF.

The chain carries TRBV5-1 and TRBJ2-1; 8 bases match TRBD2. The CDR3 is made up of 14 amino acids. With V trimmed by 1 base and J by 9 bases, 6 bases remained unmatched. Germline V gene lookup returns CDR1 SGHRS and CDR2 YFSETQ. CDR3: CASSLLTSESEQFF. The DNA of the CDR3 is TGCGCCAGCAGCTTGCTGACTAGCGAGAGTGAGCAGTTCTTC.